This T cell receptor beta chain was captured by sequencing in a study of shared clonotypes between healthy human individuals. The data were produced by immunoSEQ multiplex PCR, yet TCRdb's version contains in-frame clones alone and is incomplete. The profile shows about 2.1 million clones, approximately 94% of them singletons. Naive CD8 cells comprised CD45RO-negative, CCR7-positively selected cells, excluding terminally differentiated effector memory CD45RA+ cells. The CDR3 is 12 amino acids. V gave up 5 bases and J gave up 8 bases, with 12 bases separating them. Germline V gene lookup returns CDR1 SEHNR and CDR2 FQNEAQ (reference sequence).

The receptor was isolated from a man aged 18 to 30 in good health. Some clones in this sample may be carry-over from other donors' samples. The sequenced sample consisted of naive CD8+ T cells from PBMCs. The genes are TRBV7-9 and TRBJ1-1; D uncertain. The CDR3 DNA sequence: TGTGCCAGCAGCCCCCCGGAGGAGGAAGCTTTCTTT. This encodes CASSPPEEEAFF.